This passage covers 9 T cell receptor beta chains from one sample sequenced in a study of post-analysis software for immune sequencing data. Overall study findings and caveats: TRBV5-6, TRBV5-1 and TRBV20-1 were among 4 or 5 TRBV segments more frequent in patients than controls.

Unique-molecular-identifier-tagged TCR beta cDNA libraries were used. TCRdb re-called the PCR reads with MiXCR, one entry per CDR3 protein. Among some 690,000 distinct CDR3 sequences, 30% were seen once, and the ten largest hold around 0.56%. Their antigen targets remain unknown. Source material: blood. The receptors derive from a girl aged 10-17 years with multiple sclerosis.

This clonotype has a handful of counts. Here the CDR3 DNA reads TGCGCCAGCAGCCAAGCAGGGCAGTCGAATTCACCCCTCCACTTT. Protein: CASSQAGQSNSPLHF. V gene TRBV4-1 combines with J gene TRBJ1-6, with a tentative D call TRBD1 (5 bases). CDR1 and CDR2 from the germline V gene are MGHRA and YSYEKL. CDR3 size: 15 residues. Trimming removed 1 base at V and 7 bases at J, with 11 bases between.

This clonotype was detected only a few times. The rearrangement joins TRBV12-3 or TRBV12-4 to TRBJ2-1; tentatively, D is TRBD1 (5 bases). CDR3 length equals 12 residues. V lost 5 bases and J 9 bases, leaving 11 bases between the germline ends. The CDR3 bases are TGTGCCAGCAGTCTCAGGGTTACTGAGCAGTTCTTC. As protein: CASSLRVTEQFF.

The chain is built from TRBV2 and TRBJ2-3, with a tentative D call TRBD1 (5 bases). The CDR3 sequence is 17 residues long. Looked up from germline, CDR1 is SNHLY and CDR2 is FYNNEI. Trimming took 7 bases from V and 1 from J, leaving 21 bases between them. The CDR3 sequence is CASIGFTGSIGTDTQYF. CDR3 coding DNA: TGTGCCAGCATCGGTTTTACAGGCAGTATTGGCACAGATACGCAGTATTTT.

This clonotype was seen a handful of times. The J gene is TRBJ2-7, the V gene TRBV13; possible D gene TRBD2, 7 bases. The ends were cut back, 2 bases at V and 2 bases at J, with 13 bases in the middle. Germline V gene lookup returns CDR1 PRHDT and CDR2 FYEKMQ (reference sequence). The CDR3 has 15 residues. The CDR3 DNA is TGTGCCAGCAGCTTACGGGGGGCTAAGACCTACGAGCAGTACTTC. Its protein is CASSLRGAKTYEQYF.

The table lists this clonotype with a few counts. The V call is TRBV4-1, the J call TRBJ2-1; 9 bases align to TRBD1. Per germline, CDR1 MGHRA and CDR2 YSYEKL. V lost 0 bases, J lost 5 bases, and 2 bases stayed unmatched. The CDR3 length is 15 residues. The CDR3: CASSQEQGAHNEQFF. In DNA, the CDR3 is TGCGCCAGCAGCCAAGAACAGGGGGCCCACAATGAGCAGTTCTTC.

This clonotype was found many times. The gene calls are TRBV29-1 and TRBJ2-5; the D gene is possibly TRBD1 (6 bases). The CDR3 has 13 residues. Trimming removed 3 bases from V and 4 bases from J, with 12 bases in between. The germline V gene encodes CDR1 SQVTM and CDR2 ANQGSEA. In DNA form, the CDR3 reads TGCAGCGTTGAGAGGGCACAGGGAGAGACCCAGTACTTC. Protein sequence: CSVERAQGETQYF.

This clonotype was observed many times. V gene TRBV6-6 combines with J gene TRBJ2-1; 10 bases line up with TRBD2. Germline CDR1 and CDR2: MNHNY and SVGAGI (reference sequence). The CDR3 totals 14 residues. Losses at the gene ends were 5 bases for V and 9 bases for J; bases not matched to a gene: 7. The CDR3 nucleotides read TGTGCCAGCAGTCCTAGCGGGAGCGGGGGTGAGCAGTTCTTC. Translation: CASSPSGSGGEQFF.

V gene TRBV6-5 combines with J gene TRBJ2-3; D might be TRBD2 (6 bases). The CDR3 extends over 15 amino acids. With 7 bases removed from V and 3 bases from J, the gap between germline ends came to 17 bases. Germline CDR1 reads MNHEY; CDR2 reads SVGAGI. This chain's CDR3 is CASMGRMRGTDTQYF. The CDR3 DNA follows: TGTGCCAGCATGGGGAGGATGCGAGGGACAGATACGCAGTATTTT.

This clonotype was recorded only once. The germline gene is not matched at one end of the junction; a read error may be the cause. The chain combines TRBV7-2 with TRBJ2-1; perhaps TRBD1 as D (6 bases). This CDR3 is built from 15 residues. CDR1 is SGHTA, CDR2 FQGNSA, per germline. In nucleotides, the CDR3 is TGTGCCGGCAGCTTTGGGGGCGGCTCCTACAATGAGCAGTTCTTC. The encoded protein is CAGSFGGGSYNEQFF.